This T cell receptor (beta chain) stems from a study of cytomegalovirus exposure and HLA in healthy donors. Primers included in the PCR were 60 Vbeta and 13 Jbeta primers. Sequencing used immunoSEQ multiplex PCR; TCRdb keeps in-frame clones, though not all of them. Here the sample spans under 250,000 clones, 70% to 80% being singletons. The CDR3 is 12 residues long. V lost 4 bases and J 8 bases, leaving 9 bases between the germline ends. CDR1 is LNHDA, CDR2 SQIVND, per germline (reference sequence). The V gene is TRBV19, the J gene TRBJ2-1, with D unclear. Source material: PBMCs. The TCR originated in a male donor in good health and CMV-seronegative. This CDR3 is CASSNSIYEQFF. The CDR3 DNA follows: TGTGCCAGTAGTAACAGTATATATGAGCAGTTCTTC.